This T cell receptor (beta chain) was observed in a study of persistence of HIV-infected CD4 T cells. Study-level background: A couple of participants gave one leukapheresis sample; others gave up to about 200 mL blood repeatedly.

The immunoSEQ assay was version 4, run in survey mode. Some clones are missing from TCRdb's copy, which holds only in-frame ones; the method was immunoSEQ multiplex PCR. Among 35,000 to 55,000 clones listed, 88% were seen once. Cells were stimulated nonspecifically with anti-CD3/anti-CD28 magnetic beads. Sorting of responding CD4+ T cells relied on upregulated CD40 ligand together with CD69. A roughly 19-hour stimulation of CD8-depleted PBMCs used anti-CD28/CD49d costimulation, CD40-blocking antibody and enfuvirtide. A note on this clone: Its antigen is still unknown.

Germline values: CDR1 MNHNY, CDR2 SVGAGI (reference sequence). V lost 5 bases and J lost 1; bases outside the gene matches: 6. The CDR3 has 16 residues. The TCR sequence derives from an adult woman with HIV who was CMV-seropositive. J is TRBJ1-5 and V is TRBV6-6; 9 bases fit TRBD1. The specimen comprised CD4+ T cells sorted from PBMCs after approximately 19-hour stimulation, sampled from a patient who received antiretroviral therapy. Here the CDR3 DNA reads TGTGCCAGCAGTCACCCCGGGACAGGGAGCAATCAGCCCCAGCATTTT. Its translation is CASSHPGTGSNQPQHF.